This T cell receptor (beta chain) was found in a study of T cell repertoires in cytomegalovirus infection. TCRdb re-analysed the reads in MiXCR, keeping a single row per CDR3 protein. This table holds 50,000 or so distinct CDR3 sequences, approximately 20% found once. Note on this clonotype: Antigen specificity is unknown.

Whole-study findings and limits: CMV carriers having the relevant HLA were flagged by cumulative public TCR beta family frequency.

The receptor comes from a human donor in good health (CMV status not recorded). Some clones in this sample may be carry-over from other donors' samples. Sequenced material: PBMCs, sequenced either directly or after in vitro stimulation (not recorded which).

The CDR3 protein is CASSPGLELDTQYF. CDR3 DNA: TGTGCCAGTAGTCCGGGACTAGAATTAGATACGCAGTATTTT. V gene TRBV19 combines with J gene TRBJ2-3; 8 bases agree with TRBD2. The CDR3 has 14 amino acids. Trimming at V came to 5 bases and at J to 5 bases, leaving 6 bases not matched to a gene. The germline CDR1 and CDR2 sequences are LNHDA and SQIVND (reference sequence). Together with reference TRBV19 and TRBJ2-3, the CDR3 gives the full variable domain: DGGITQSPKYLFRKEGQNVTLSCEQNLNHDAMYWYRQDPGQGLRLIYYSQIVNDFQKGDIAEGYSVSREKKESFPLTVTSAQKNPTAFYLCASSPGLELDTQYFGPGTRLTVL.